The T cell receptor beta chain described here comes from a study of blood T cell repertoires in COVID-19. Study summary: Donors in the United States, Italy and Spain gave samples during acute or convalescent COVID-19.

Trimming left V 4 bases short and J 5 bases short, with 17 bases between. Germline CDR1 LNHNV, CDR2 YYDKDF (reference sequence). This CDR3 spans 15 amino acids. Assay used: immunoSEQ multiplex PCR; TCRdb lists only in-frame clones, some missing. Of over 45,000 clones in the sample, around 87% were seen once. This receptor was identified in a man in his fifties with active COVID-19. The sample comprised peripheral blood. This rearrangement joins TRBV15 to TRBJ2-5; tentative D call: TRBD2 (6 bases). The DNA for the CDR3 is TGTGCCACCAGCAAAAACCTGGAGGGATCGGAGACCCAGTACTTC. It translates to CATSKNLEGSETQYF. The full variable domain, completed using reference TRBV15 and TRBJ2-5, is DAMVIQNPRYQVTQFGKPVTLSCSQTLNHNVMYWYQQKSSQAPKLLFHYYDKDFNNEADTPDNFQSRRPNTSFCFLDIRSPGLGDTAMYLCATSKNLEGSETQYFGPGTRLLVL.